This section outlines one T cell receptor (beta chain) sequence together with its context. The antigen remains unidentified. Repertoires were generated with immunoSEQ multiplex PCR, while TCRdb's copy carries only in-frame clones and drops some. The sample lists about 120,000 clones, roughly 93% occurring once. The germline gives CDR1 MNHEY, CDR2 SMNVEV (reference sequence). The CDR3 contains 15 residues. V shed 0 bases, J shed 3 bases, and the junction held 4 bases outside the gene matches. The sample belongs to a study of T cell responses to AZD1222 COVID-19 vaccine. Study-level findings and limits: The CD4 TCRs associated with vaccination extended across spike and predominated at 160-218 and 743-854.

The sample in question was peripheral blood, obtained on day 0 of AZD1222 vaccination. This chain connects TRBV27 to TRBJ2-7, with TRBD2 matching over 8 bases. This sequence originates from an adult in good health. The CDR3: CASSLSASGRYEQYF. The CDR3 DNA reads as TGTGCCAGCAGTTTATCGGCTAGCGGGCGCTACGAGCAGTACTTC.